The 25 T cell receptor beta chains in this list originate from one sample, sequenced in a study of breast tumors, draining lymph nodes, adjacent tissues (dated by TCRdb to the mid-2010s). Lymph node samples came from the axillary draining lymph nodes of breast cancer patients. The library relied on multiplex PCR. TCRdb records Illumina HiSeq 2000 as the sequencer. The public reads were reanalyzed by TCRdb: fastp trimming at Q25, MiXCR alignment, in-frame beta chains only. Rows merge per CDR3 protein into single entries with the most common DNA and genes. Within this sample are 200,000 to 250,000 distinct CDR3 sequences, with less than 45% of them counted one time only. Over 3.5% of the sample is in the top ten clones. Sample: axillary lymph node tissue. The receptors originated from a female donor with breast cancer. Some clones in this sample may be carry-over from other donors' samples.

Comment on this clonotype: A much larger clone lies a single base off, so this may be a read error. V and J are TRBV7-2 and TRBJ2-5; TRBD1 matches at 10 bases. Germline CDR1 is SGHTA and CDR2 is FQGNSA. The length of the CDR3 is 15 residues. The CDR3 sequence: CVSSSHGTGVETQYF. The CDR3 nucleotides are TGTGTCAGCAGCTCCCACGGGACAGGGGTAGAGACCCAGTACTTC.

This clonotype was recorded many times. The chain links TRBV19 to TRBJ2-2, with D possibly matching TRBD2 (6 bases). Germline CDR1 and CDR2: LNHDA and SQIVND (reference sequence). Trimming cost V 3 bases and J 5 bases, with 13 bases left between them. This CDR3 is built from 15 residues. The CDR3 reads CASSIRAGMTGELFF. The CDR3 DNA is TGTGCCAGTAGTATCCGCGCGGGGATGACCGGGGAGCTGTTTTTT.

This clonotype was detected ten times or more. This chain uses TRBV19 with TRBJ2-1, with 9 bases lining up with TRBD2. CDR1 and CDR2 from the germline V gene are LNHDA and SQIVND (reference sequence). This CDR3 is built from 17 residues. The V and J ends lost 5 bases and 0 bases, in that order; junction bases with no gene match: 8. The CDR3 nucleotides are TGTGCCAGTAGTCCCAGACTAGCGGCGAGCTCCTACAATGAGCAGTTCTTC. Translation gives CASSPRLAASSYNEQFF.

This clonotype has more than one count but fewer than ten. The chain carries TRBV10-1 and TRBJ2-1, with 14 nucleotides matching TRBD2. The J segment lost 6 bases and the V segment lost 4 bases, leaving 8 bases of the junction unmatched. The V gene's germline CDR1 is WNHNN and CDR2 SYGVQD (reference sequence). This CDR3 is 17 amino acids long. CDR3 region: CASSVGTSGRGANEQFF. The CDR3 DNA is TGCGCCAGCAGTGTGGGGACTAGCGGGAGAGGCGCCAATGAGCAGTTCTTC.

In its sample, this clonotype was seen a few times. V and J are TRBV30 and TRBJ2-5, with TRBD1 matching over 8 bases. V lost 2 bases, J lost 3 bases, and 5 bases stayed unmatched. The CDR3 length is 14 residues. From germline, CDR1 is GTSNPN and CDR2 SVGIG (reference sequence). CDR3 sequence: CAWSSLQGEETQYF. The CDR3 bases are TGTGCCTGGAGTAGTTTACAGGGGGAAGAGACCCAGTACTTC.

There are many counts of this clonotype. The CDR3: CASTRTGGNQPQHF. In DNA, the CDR3 is TGTGCCAGTACAAGGACAGGGGGCAATCAGCCCCAGCATTTT. V gene TRBV19 combines with J gene TRBJ1-5; 9 bases line up with TRBD1. V trimming: 7 bases; J trimming: 2 bases; junction bases outside the gene matches: 3. Per the germline V gene, CDR1 is LNHDA and CDR2 is SQIVND (reference sequence). The CDR3 has 14 amino acids.

Concerning this clonotype itself: This may stem from a read error, because a much larger clone lies one nucleotide away. The rearrangement links TRBV10-3 to TRBJ2-7; D may be TRBD1 (5 bases). The CDR3 covers 15 residues. CDR1 and CDR2 (germline): ENHRY, SYGVKD. V was clipped by 6 bases and J by 0 bases, with 15 bases between them. Here the CDR3 reads CAIRADTVGSYEQYF. The CDR3 nucleotides are TGTGCCATCAGGGCGGACACTGTCGGCTCCTACGAGCAGTACTTC.

This clonotype was picked up a small number of times. The J gene is TRBJ2-1, the V gene TRBV18; TRBD2 matches at 7 bases. The CDR3 length is 16 residues. Per the germline V gene, CDR1 is KGHSH and CDR2 is LQKENI. V lost 0 bases, J lost 2 bases, and 4 bases stayed unmatched. The CDR3 region has the DNA TGTGCCAGCTCACCACCTCTAGCGGAGGCCTACAATGAGCAGTTCTTC. Residues: CASSPPLAEAYNEQFF.

This clonotype was counted at least ten times. The rearrangement joins TRBV3-1 to TRBJ1-4; tentatively, D is TRBD1 (5 bases). Trimming cost V 5 bases and J 10 bases, with 14 bases left between them. Germline V gene sequence: CDR1 LGHDT, CDR2 YNNKEL (reference sequence). The CDR3 spans 13 residues. This CDR3 is CASSTTGQGKLFF. CDR3 bases: TGTGCCAGCAGCACTACAGGTCAGGGAAAACTGTTTTTT.

CDR3 in amino acids: CASSVETGGPYEQYF. CDR3 bases: TGTGCCAGCAGCGTAGAGACAGGGGGCCCCTACGAGCAGTACTTC. The chain recombines TRBV9 with TRBJ2-7, with TRBD1 matching 10 bases. Per germline, CDR1 SGDLS and CDR2 YYNGEE. V lost 0 bases to trimming and J lost 2 bases; unmatched junction nucleotides: 2. The CDR3 totals 15 residues.

The gene calls are TRBV6-2 or TRBV6-3 and TRBJ2-1, with 8 bases identical to TRBD1. Germline V gene sequence: CDR1 MNHEY, CDR2 SVGEGT. The ends lost 5 bases at V and 9 bases at J; junction bases unmatched: 9. CDR3 length: 14 amino acids. For the CDR3, the DNA is TGTGCCAGCAGTCACCTCAGGGGGCCCGTTGAGCAGTTCTTC. This codes for CASSHLRGPVEQFF.

This clonotype was seen ten or more times. The chain uses TRBV2 and TRBJ1-2; 8 bases are a match to TRBD1. This CDR3 has 13 residues. Trimming cost V 4 bases and J 7 bases; bases outside gene matches: 5. Germline CDR1 is SNHLY and CDR2 is FYNNEI. CDR3 nucleotides: TGTGCCAGCAGTGGACAGGGGCGGGGTGGCTACACCTTC. Residues: CASSGQGRGGYTF.

A single count supports this clonotype. This sequence joins TRBV11-1 and TRBJ1-6, with no clear D. Germline V lookup: CDR1 SGHAT, CDR2 FQDESV (reference sequence). The CDR3 covers 14 residues. V lost 6 bases, J lost 6 bases, and 12 bases lay in between. DNA of the CDR3: TGTGCCAGCAGTTCACGGGATGGTAATTCACCCCTCCACTTT. Protein sequence: CASSSRDGNSPLHF.

The chain uses TRBV20-1 and TRBJ2-7; 8 bases are shared with TRBD2. Germline V gene lookup returns CDR1 DFQATT and CDR2 SNEGSKA (reference sequence). This CDR3 comprises 14 residues. With 3 bases clipped from V and 2 bases from J, the junction kept 6 bases outside the gene matches. In nucleotides, the CDR3 is TGCAGTGCTAGCAGCGGGGGCCTCACCTACGAGCAGTACTTC. Protein product: CSASSGGLTYEQYF.

This clonotype was counted many times. The chain combines TRBV29-1 with TRBJ2-7, with a possible D match to TRBD2 (5 bases). Germline CDR1 reads SQVTM; CDR2 reads ANQGSEA. The CDR3 consists of 13 residues. V lost 2 bases and J lost 3, with 11 bases in between. CDR3 loop: CSVERGSGYEQYF. CDR3 DNA: TGCAGCGTTGAAAGAGGGAGTGGCTACGAGCAGTACTTC.

This clonotype has only a few counts. The junction shows a germline mismatch at one end, possibly a read error. The chain combines TRBV6-5 with TRBJ2-1, with TRBD2 matching over 11 bases. The CDR3 runs 12 residues. The V gene's germline CDR1 is MNHEY and CDR2 SVGAGI. The CDR3 spells CASASGGNGQFF. DNA of the CDR3: TGTGCCAGTGCTAGCGGGGGGAATGGGCAGTTCTTC.

J is TRBJ1-1 and V is TRBV19; D is undetermined. This CDR3 has 14 residues. CDR1 LNHDA and CDR2 SQIVND come from the germline V gene (reference sequence). Trimming cost V 10 bases and J 1 base, with 16 bases left between them. The chain's CDR3 is CANSPGRQNTEAFF. The CDR3 DNA reads TGTGCCAATTCTCCAGGCAGGCAGAACACTGAAGCTTTCTTT.

In this sample, this clonotype turned up a few times. The chain carries TRBV5-1 and TRBJ2-1, with D possibly being TRBD2 (5 bases). V gave up 4 bases and J gave up 4 bases, with 15 bases separating them. CDR1 and CDR2 (germline): SGHRS, YFSETQ. This CDR3 region has 15 residues. CDR3 loop: CASSIGKPHYNEQFF. CDR3 in DNA: TGCGCCAGCAGCATCGGGAAGCCCCATTACAATGAGCAGTTCTTC.

The V and J genes are TRBV28 and TRBJ2-7, with a possible D match to TRBD1 (7 bases). The CDR3 is 12 residues long. Germline V CDR1 and CDR2: MDHEN, SYDVKM. V was trimmed by 11 bases and J by 5 bases, leaving 16 bases between them. CDR3 sequence: CASGDRINEQYF. The CDR3 coding sequence is TGTGCCTCGGGGGACAGAATAAACGAGCAGTACTTC. The entire variable domain, with the rest obtained from reference TRBV28 and TRBJ2-7, is as follows: DVKVTQSSRYLVKRTGEKVFLECVQDMDHENMFWYRQDPGLGLRLIYFSYDVKMKEKGDIPEGYSVSREKKERFSLILESASTNQTSMYLCASGDRINEQYFGPGTRLTVT.

This clonotype showed up many times. The chain combines TRBV7-9 with TRBJ1-2, with 8 bases lining up with TRBD1. The CDR3 runs 16 residues. The germline V gene has CDR1 SEHNR and CDR2 FQNEAQ (reference sequence). The trim removed 4 bases at V and 1 base at J, leaving 8 bases unmatched. This chain's CDR3 is CASSSSSRGLNYGYTF. The CDR3 coding sequence is TGTGCCAGCAGCTCATCCTCCAGGGGGCTTAACTATGGCTACACCTTC.

This clonotype has just a few counts. With a much larger clone just one base away, this may be a read error. This CDR3 is CSAYPGQYNPPQHF. The CDR3 coding sequence is TGCAGTGCTTACCCGGGACAGTACAATCCGCCCCAGCATTTT. The V and J genes are TRBV20-1 and TRBJ1-5; 7 nucleotides line up with TRBD1. Per the germline V gene, CDR1 is DFQATT and CDR2 is SNEGSKA (reference sequence). This CDR3 region has 14 residues.

The sample holds many counts of this clonotype. The chain combines TRBV14 with TRBJ1-5; no clear D. This CDR3 spans 16 amino acids. Germline-derived CDR1 and CDR2 are SGHDN and FVKESK. The V end was cut by 1 base, the J end by 2 bases, with 12 bases between. This CDR3 is CASSQVRGRCNQPQHF. In DNA form, the CDR3 reads TGTGCCAGCAGCCAAGTGCGTGGGAGATGCAATCAGCCCCAGCATTTT.

This clonotype was counted between two and nine times. A much larger clone differs from this one at a single base, so this may be a read error. The chain has TRBV11-2 and TRBJ2-5, with D hard to call. CDR1 and CDR2 (germline): SGHAT, FQNNGV. The CDR3 has 14 amino acids. The V end lost 5 bases, the J end lost 4 bases, and 14 bases lay between the germline ends. CDR3 region: CASSLRLDPETQYF. CDR3 sequence (DNA): TGTGCCAGCAGCCTTAGACTGGACCCAGAGACCCAGTACTTC.

This clonotype was counted ten times or more. V usage is TRBV15 and J usage is TRBJ1-5; 9 bases agree with TRBD1. Trimming took 1 base from V and 5 from J; bases not matched to a gene: 12. This CDR3 has 18 residues. Per germline, CDR1 LNHNV and CDR2 YYDKDF (reference sequence). CDR3 nucleotides: TGTGCCACCAGCAGAGGAGGGACAGGGTCCACTCGGGATCAGCCCCAGCATTTT. Translation gives CATSRGGTGSTRDQPQHF.

The table lists this clonotype with many counts. The chain has TRBV7-6 and TRBJ2-2; D possibly uses TRBD1 or TRBD2 (5 bases each). V lost 1 base to trimming and J lost 1 base, with 10 bases between them. The CDR3 contains 16 residues. CDR1 and CDR2 (germline): SGHVS, FNYEAQ. As DNA, the CDR3 is TGTGCCAGCAGCTTAGGGGACCTAAAGAACACCGGGGAGCTGTTTTTT. It specifies CASSLGDLKNTGELFF. The variable domain in full, completed from reference TRBV7-6 and TRBJ2-2, reads GAGVSQSPRYKVTKRGQDVALRCDPISGHVSLYWYRQALGQGPEFLTYFNYEAQQDKSGLPNDRFSAERPEGSISTLTIQRTEQRDSAMYRCASSLGDLKNTGELFFGEGSRLTVL.